This TCR beta chain appears in the sequencing data of a study of OX40 agonist ivuxolimab in advanced cancers. Turning to this clone: Its antigen is as yet unknown.

Overall study findings and caveats: Researchers did not establish what antigens the expanded peripheral T cells target. Circulating CD4+ and CD8+ T cells showed clonal expansion by week 6 at 0.1 to 3.0 mg/kg. More expanded clones were seen, on average, in CD8+ T cells than in CD4+.

Peripheral blood came from all dose cohorts at three timepoints. Data came from immunoSEQ multiplex PCR; TCRdb stores just in-frame clones and leaves some out. The sample lists 84,000 or so clones; about 88% were seen once. The specimen comprised CD4+ or CD8+ T cells sorted from blood, sampled in a trial of the OX40 agonist ivuxolimab. The sequence derives from an adult with an advanced solid tumor such as melanoma, head and neck, liver or kidney cancer.

CDR3 amino acids: CASSLAGGRSTEAFF. In DNA, the CDR3 is TGCGCCAGCAGCTTGGCTGGGGGCCGGAGCACTGAAGCTTTCTTT. The gene calls are TRBV5-1 and TRBJ1-1; D may be TRBD1 (6 bases). Looked up from germline, CDR1 is SGHRS and CDR2 is YFSETQ. The ends were cut back, 0 bases at V and 4 bases at J, with 13 bases in the middle. The CDR3 covers 15 residues. Together with reference TRBV5-1 and TRBJ1-1, the CDR3 gives the full variable domain: KAGVTQTPRYLIKTRGQQVTLSCSPISGHRSVSWYQQTPGQGLQFLFEYFSETQRNKGNFPGRFSGRQFSNSRSEMNVSTLELGDSALYLCASSLAGGRSTEAFFGQGTRLTVV.